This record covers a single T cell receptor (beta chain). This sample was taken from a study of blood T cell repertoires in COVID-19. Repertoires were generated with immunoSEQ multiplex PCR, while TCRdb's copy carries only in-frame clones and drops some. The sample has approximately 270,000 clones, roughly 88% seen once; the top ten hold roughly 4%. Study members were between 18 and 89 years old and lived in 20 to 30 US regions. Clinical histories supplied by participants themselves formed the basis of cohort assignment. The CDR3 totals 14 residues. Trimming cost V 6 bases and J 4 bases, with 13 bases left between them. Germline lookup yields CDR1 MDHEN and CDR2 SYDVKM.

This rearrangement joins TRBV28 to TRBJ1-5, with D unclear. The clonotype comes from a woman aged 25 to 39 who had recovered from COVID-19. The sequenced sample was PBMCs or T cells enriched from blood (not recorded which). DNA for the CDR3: TGTGCCAGCAGCTCCCCCGCTGCGAATCAGCCCCAGCATTTT. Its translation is CASSSPAANQPQHF.